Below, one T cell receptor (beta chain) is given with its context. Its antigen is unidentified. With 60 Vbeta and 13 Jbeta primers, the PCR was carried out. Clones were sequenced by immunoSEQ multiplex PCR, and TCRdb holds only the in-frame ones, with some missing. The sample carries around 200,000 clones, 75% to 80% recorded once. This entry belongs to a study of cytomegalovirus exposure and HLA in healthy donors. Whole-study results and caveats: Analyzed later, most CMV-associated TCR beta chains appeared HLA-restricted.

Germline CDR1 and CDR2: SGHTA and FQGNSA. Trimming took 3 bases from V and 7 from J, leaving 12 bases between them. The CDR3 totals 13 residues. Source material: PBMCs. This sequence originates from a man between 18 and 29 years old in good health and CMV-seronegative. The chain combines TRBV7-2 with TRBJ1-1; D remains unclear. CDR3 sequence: CASSFGGGLEAFF. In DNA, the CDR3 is TGTGCCAGCAGCTTCGGCGGAGGACTTGAAGCTTTCTTT.